A single sample is the source of the 21 T cell receptor beta chains below, sequenced in a study of T cells in Graves' hyperthyroidism and ophthalmopathy. The TCR beta CDR3 regions underwent amplification using RNA transcripts as the source. First-round RT-PCR targeting the TCR CDR3 was performed with the HTBI primer set. MiXCR, run by TCRdb on the multiplex PCR reads, gives a single entry per CDR3 protein. In the table there are approximately 490,000 distinct CDR3 sequences, around a fifth of which are singletons. Sequencing was done on a sample of blood. Receptors were obtained from a woman aged 70-85 years with Graves' ophthalmopathy.

The chain recombines TRBV20-1 with TRBJ2-2; perhaps TRBD1 as D (5 bases). Trimming stripped 6 bases from V and 2 bases from J, with 10 bases between. Germline V gene lookup returns CDR1 DFQATT and CDR2 SNEGSKA (reference sequence). The CDR3 extends over 13 amino acids. The CDR3 DNA sequence: TGCAGTGCCAAGACAGAAAACACCGGGGAGCTGTTTTTT. Its translation: CSAKTENTGELFF.

This clonotype was detected only a few times. The chain joins TRBV20-1 to TRBJ2-3; D remains unclear. V lost 3 bases, J lost 5 bases, and 9 bases lay in between. CDR1 is DFQATT and CDR2 is SNEGSKA in the germline V gene (reference sequence). The CDR3 runs to 12 residues. CDR3 sequence: CSASAVGDTQYF. The CDR3 bases are TGCAGTGCTAGCGCCGTAGGAGATACGCAGTATTTT.

This clonotype was recorded many times. DNA for the CDR3: TGTGCCATCAGGGGGACAGGGGGCAAACAAGCTTTCTTT. Translation: CAIRGTGGKQAFF. The chain joins TRBV10-3 to TRBJ1-1; 12 positions match TRBD1. Germline V lookup: CDR1 ENHRY, CDR2 SYGVKD. The CDR3 covers 13 residues. The V segment lost 6 bases and the J segment 9 bases; nucleotides outside the gene matches: 5.

This chain uses TRBV6-1 with TRBJ1-4; D is possibly TRBD1 (5 bases). Per germline, CDR1 MNHNS and CDR2 SASEGT. Trimming removed 7 bases at V and 8 bases at J, with 14 bases between. The CDR3 runs 13 residues. The CDR3 DNA follows: TGTGCCAGCATTGGGACGTTGCCCGAAAAACTGTTTTTT. Translation: CASIGTLPEKLFF.

CDR3 sequence (DNA): TGCAGTGCTAGAAATGGACAGATCTCTGGAAACACCATATATTTT. It yields the protein CSARNGQISGNTIYF. The chain has TRBV20-1 and TRBJ1-3, with D maybe TRBD1 (6 bases). The germline V gene has CDR1 DFQATT and CDR2 SNEGSKA (reference sequence). The CDR3 is 15 residues long. The germline V and J ends were trimmed by 2 bases and 0 bases, with 11 bases remaining between them.

The V gene is TRBV9, the J gene TRBJ2-1, with TRBD2 matching over 12 bases. This CDR3 comprises 19 residues. J lost 1 base, V lost 0 bases, and 8 bases had no gene match. Germline CDR1 and CDR2: SGDLS and YYNGEE. CDR3 sequence: CASSVALPGLAGSYNEQFF. CDR3 bases: TGTGCCAGCAGCGTAGCCTTGCCGGGACTAGCGGGTTCCTACAATGAGCAGTTCTTC.

The sample holds many counts of this clonotype. The chain carries TRBV24-1 and TRBJ2-5, with no clear D. This CDR3 spans 14 amino acids. Germline V CDR1 and CDR2: KGHDR, SFDVKD. The V gene lost 3 bases and the J gene lost 5 bases, with 12 bases spanning the gap. The CDR3 DNA sequence: TGTGCCACCAGTGATGTCAGTATGAAGGAGACCCAGTACTTC. Its protein product is CATSDVSMKETQYF.

The genes are TRBV7-9 and TRBJ1-5; D is perhaps TRBD1 (6 bases). CDR1 SEHNR and CDR2 FQNEAQ come from the germline V gene (reference sequence). The CDR3 loop spans 17 amino acids. The V and J ends lost 2 bases and 5 bases respectively, with 19 bases between them. DNA of the CDR3: TGTGCCAGCAGCTTAAGTCCCAGGGGTGTGATTTATCAGCCCCAGCATTTT. Translation: CASSLSPRGVIYQPQHF.

This clonotype was counted only a few times. V usage is TRBV25-1 and J usage is TRBJ2-3, with D tentatively TRBD2 (5 bases). In germline, CDR1 is MGHDK, CDR2 SYGVNS. There are 14 residues in the CDR3. V dropped 10 bases and J dropped 2 bases, with 16 bases sitting between them. CDR3 sequence (DNA): TGTGCCACCCGGACTCCACTTTCCACAGATACGCAGTATTTT. As protein: CATRTPLSTDTQYF.

This clonotype was seen many times. The rearrangement uses TRBV28 and TRBJ2-1; 7 bases line up with TRBD2. The CDR3 spans 16 residues. V shed 6 bases and J 1 base; nucleotides not matched to a gene: 9. Germline CDR1 MDHEN, CDR2 SYDVKM. The CDR3 DNA is TGTGCCAGCAGCGCTCCAGGCGGGAGATCCTACAATGAGCAGTTCTTC. It codes for CASSAPGGRSYNEQFF. The whole variable domain, remainder taken from reference TRBV28 and TRBJ2-1, is DVKVTQSSRYLVKRTGEKVFLECVQDMDHENMFWYRQDPGLGLRLIYFSYDVKMKEKGDIPEGYSVSREKKERFSLILESASTNQTSMYLCASSAPGGRSYNEQFFGPGTRLTVL.

CDR3 in amino acids: CASSLAGHPTGELFF. The CDR3, as DNA: TGTGCCAGCAGCTTAGCAGGACACCCCACCGGGGAGCTGTTTTTT. The J gene is TRBJ2-2, the V gene TRBV7-2, with D possibly TRBD1 on 5 matching bases. The germline V gene encodes CDR1 SGHTA and CDR2 FQGNSA. Trimming cost V 0 bases and J 4 bases, with 9 bases left between them. This CDR3 contains 15 residues.

The chain uses TRBV20-1 and TRBJ1-6; TRBD1 matches 9 bases. There are 15 residues in the CDR3. The V and J ends lost 5 bases and 6 bases, in that order; junction bases with no gene match: 8. Germline assignment: CDR1 DFQATT and CDR2 SNEGSKA (reference sequence). The CDR3 spells CSAPRSGQGNSPLHF. The DNA for the CDR3 is TGCAGTGCTCCCCGGTCGGGACAGGGTAATTCACCCCTCCACTTT.

The J gene is TRBJ2-6, the V gene TRBV2; perhaps TRBD1 as D (7 bases). Germline loops: CDR1 SNHLY, CDR2 FYNNEI. V lost 5 bases to trimming and J lost 0 bases, with 17 bases between them. The CDR3 has 18 amino acids. As DNA, the CDR3 is TGTGCCAGCAGTTTTCTTGGAGGGGGCGGCTCTGGGGCCAACGTCCTGACTTTC. Its protein is CASSFLGGGGSGANVLTF.

This clonotype was recorded only once. The gene calls are TRBV4-3 and TRBJ1-1; 8 nucleotides match TRBD1. The V segment lost 4 bases and the J segment 4 bases; nucleotides outside the gene matches: 8. Germline CDR1 LGHNA, CDR2 YSLEER. This CDR3 is 15 amino acids long. The CDR3 loop reads CASSRITGGVTEAFF. For the CDR3, the DNA is TGCGCCAGCAGCCGCATCACAGGGGGGGTCACTGAAGCTTTCTTT.

In its sample, this clonotype was seen a few times. The J gene is TRBJ2-1, the V gene TRBV4-2, with 9 bases lining up with TRBD2. This CDR3 has 17 amino acids. CDR1 and CDR2 (germline): LGHNA, YNFKEQ. J lost 3 bases, V lost 5 bases, and 11 bases had no gene match. CDR3 in DNA: TGTGCCAGCAGCTTCCGAGGCGCGGGAGGGGTCTACAATGAGCAGTTCTTC. It is translated as CASSFRGAGGVYNEQFF.

The chain couples TRBV10-2 to TRBJ2-3, with D perhaps matching TRBD2 (6 bases). CDR3 length: 12 amino acids. Germline V CDR1 and CDR2: WSHSY, SAAADI. Trimming shortened V by 7 bases and J by 4 bases, and 9 bases separated the two germline ends. CDR3 protein: CASKEGPDTQYF. Written as DNA, the CDR3 is TGCGCCAGCAAGGAGGGCCCAGATACGCAGTATTTT.

This clonotype was observed many times. This chain uses TRBV3-1 with TRBJ2-5; D is possibly TRBD1 (6 bases). In germline, CDR1 is LGHDT, CDR2 YNNKEL (reference sequence). V shed 4 bases and J shed 4 bases, with 10 bases lying between them. This CDR3 has 13 residues. The DNA for the CDR3 is TGTGCCAGCAGCCCGACAGGAGCAGAGACCCAGTACTTC. This gives the protein CASSPTGAETQYF.

This clonotype has a handful of counts. This sequence joins TRBV29-1 and TRBJ2-5; D unclear. The CDR3 totals 12 residues. V was shortened by 4 bases and J by 2 bases, with 8 bases between the two germline ends. CDR1 is SQVTM, CDR2 ANQGSEA, per germline. The CDR3 DNA is TGCAGCGTTGGCACTTATCAAGAGACCCAGTACTTC. Amino acids: CSVGTYQETQYF. The full variable domain, rest sourced from reference TRBV29-1 and TRBJ2-5, is SAVISQKPSRDICQRGTSLTIQCQVDSQVTMMFWYRQQPGQSLTLIATANQGSEATYESGFVIDKFPISRPNLTFSTLTVSNMSPEDSSIYLCSVGTYQETQYFGPGTRLLVL.

The chain has TRBV12-3 or TRBV12-4 and TRBJ1-5; tentative D call: TRBD1 (5 bases). V dropped 3 bases and J dropped 7 bases, with 10 bases sitting between them. CDR3 size: 13 residues. The CDR3 sequence: CASSFDSGQPQHF. The CDR3 DNA sequence: TGTGCCAGCAGTTTCGACAGTGGCCAGCCCCAGCATTTT.

Concerning this clonotype itself: Germline is not matched at one junction end, which may reflect a read error. This chain uses TRBV30 with TRBJ2-7, with TRBD1 identical over 8 bases. This CDR3 has 13 residues. The V gene's germline CDR1 is GTSNPN and CDR2 SVGIG (reference sequence). The CDR3 nucleotides are TGTACCTGGGAAACAGGGGGCTCCTACGAGCAGTACTTC. Encoded protein: CTWETGGSYEQYF.

V usage is TRBV20-1 and J usage is TRBJ2-2, with D perhaps matching TRBD2 (7 bases). CDR3 length: 14 amino acids. CDR1 DFQATT and CDR2 SNEGSKA come from the germline V gene (reference sequence). The germline V and J ends were trimmed by 3 bases and 7 bases, with 15 bases remaining between them. In nucleotides, the CDR3 is TGCAGTGCTAGGGTTCGGGGGGCGAGCGGGGAGCTGTTTTTT. Encoded protein: CSARVRGASGELFF.